This T cell receptor (beta chain) was found in a study of blood T cell repertoires in COVID-19. Study as a whole: Samples of COVID-19 (acute and convalescent) were obtained from the United States, Italy and Spain.

Study members were between about 18 and 95 years old and lived in about two dozen US regions. All recovered Cohort 3 donors got two negative PCRs, got clearance, or saw symptom resolution. This CDR3 region has 14 residues. CDR1 is SGHRS, CDR2 YFSETQ, per germline. The J segment lost 6 bases and the V segment lost 4 bases, leaving 5 bases of the junction unmatched. Generated by immunoSEQ multiplex PCR, the TCRdb table keeps only in-frame clones and is missing some. The table has approximately 230,000 clones, about nine tenths seen once; the top ten hold 15% to 17%. The clonotype comes from a man aged 18 to 29 who had recovered from COVID-19. The chain carries TRBV5-1 and TRBJ2-7, with TRBD1 matching over 12 bases. Sequenced material: PBMCs or T cells enriched from blood (not recorded which). CDR3 in amino acids: CASSLGTGGFEQYF. CDR3 bases: TGCGCCAGCAGCCTCGGGACAGGGGGCTTCGAGCAGTACTTC.